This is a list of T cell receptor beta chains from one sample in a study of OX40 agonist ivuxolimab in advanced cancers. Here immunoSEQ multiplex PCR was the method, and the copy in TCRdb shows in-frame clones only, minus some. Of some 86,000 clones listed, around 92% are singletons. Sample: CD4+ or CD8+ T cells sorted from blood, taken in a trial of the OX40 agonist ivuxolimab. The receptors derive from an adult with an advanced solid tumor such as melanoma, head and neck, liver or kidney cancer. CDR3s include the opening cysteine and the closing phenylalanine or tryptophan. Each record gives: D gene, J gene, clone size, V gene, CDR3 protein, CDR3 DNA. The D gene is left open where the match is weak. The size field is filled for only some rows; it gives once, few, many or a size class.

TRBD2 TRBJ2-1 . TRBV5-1 CASSLAVPGLAGGRSSYNEQFF TGCGCCAGCAGCTTGGCGGTCCCGGGACTAGCGGGAGGTAGGAGCTCCTACAATGAGCAGTTCTTC
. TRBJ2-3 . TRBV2 CASSERKYTQYF TGTGCCAGCAGTGAACGGAAGTATACGCAGTATTTT
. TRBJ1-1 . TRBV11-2 CASSSQQGTEAFF TGTGCCAGCAGCTCGCAACAGGGAACTGAAGCTTTCTTT
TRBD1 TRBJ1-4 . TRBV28 CASRTTGGRQKLFF TGTGCCAGCAGAACGACAGGGGGTCGCCAAAAACTGTTTTTT
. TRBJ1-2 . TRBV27 CASRLWGGGYTF TGTGCCAGCAGGCTATGGGGGGGTGGCTACACCTTC
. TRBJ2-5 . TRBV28 CASRSNQPVETQYF TGTGCCAGCAGATCCAATCAGCCCGTTGAGACCCAGTACTTC
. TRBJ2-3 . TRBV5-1 CASSLGGGGTDTQYF TGCGCCAGCAGCTTGGGTGGGGGAGGTACAGATACGCAGTATTTT
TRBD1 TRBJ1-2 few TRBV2 CASRGDRVNYGYTF TGTGCCAGCAGGGGGGACAGGGTCAACTATGGCTACACCTTC
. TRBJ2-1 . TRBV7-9 CASSLLLGRGFF TGTGCCAGCAGCTTATTGTTGGGCCGAGGGTTCTTC
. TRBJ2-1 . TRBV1 CTSSPGSRRKVAIEQFF TGCACCAGCAGTCCAGGATCCAGGAGGAAAGTGGCAATTGAGCAGTTCTTC
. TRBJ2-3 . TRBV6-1 CASRPSSADTQYF TGTGCCAGCAGGCCTTCTAGCGCAGATACGCAGTATTTT
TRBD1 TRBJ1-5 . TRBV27 CAGRRAGGDQPQHF TGTGCCGGACGTAGGGCAGGGGGGGATCAGCCCCAGCATTTT
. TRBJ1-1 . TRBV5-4 CASRQLGKGQPEAFF TGTGCCAGCAGACAGTTGGGGAAGGGACAACCTGAAGCTTTCTTT
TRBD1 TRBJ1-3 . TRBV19 CASSRDSRGNTIYF TGTGCCAGTAGCCGGGACAGCCGAGGAAACACCATATATTTT
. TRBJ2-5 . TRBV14 CASSPGGRQTQYF TGTGCCAGCAGCCCTGGAGGCCGTCAGACCCAGTACTTC
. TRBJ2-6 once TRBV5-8 CASSLVGVSGANVLTF TGTGCCAGCAGCTTGGTTGGGGTGTCTGGGGCCAACGTCCTGACTTTC
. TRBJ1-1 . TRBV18 CASSPGFNTEAFF TGTGCCAGCTCACCAGGGTTTAACACTGAAGCTTTCTTT
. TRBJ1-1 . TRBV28 CASSFPGNTEAFF TGTGCCAGCAGTTTCCCGGGGAACACTGAAGCTTTCTTT
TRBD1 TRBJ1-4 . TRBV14 CASSQDPGQNNEKLFF TGTGCCAGCAGCCAAGATCCGGGACAGAATAATGAAAAACTGTTTTTT
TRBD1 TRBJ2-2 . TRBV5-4 CATGTGTASTGELFF TGTGCCACCGGGACAGGGACGGCGAGCACCGGGGAGCTGTTTTTT
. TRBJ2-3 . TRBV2 CASSEGAVFSTDTQYF TGTGCCAGCAGTGAAGGGGCAGTTTTCAGCACAGATACGCAGTATTTT
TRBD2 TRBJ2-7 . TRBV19 CASSRTSTSYEQYF TGTGCCAGTAGTCGGACTAGCACCTCCTACGAGCAGTACTTC
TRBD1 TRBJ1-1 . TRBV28 CASSPRRGRNTEAFF TGTGCCAGCAGTCCACGGAGGGGGCGGAACACTGAAGCTTTCTTT
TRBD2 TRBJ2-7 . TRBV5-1 CASSAGLAGDSVQYF TGCGCCAGCAGCGCGGGACTAGCGGGAGACTCGGTGCAGTACTTC
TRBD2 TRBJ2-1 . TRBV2 CASKRLAGHNEQFF TGTGCCAGCAAGAGGCTAGCGGGGCACAATGAGCAGTTCTTC
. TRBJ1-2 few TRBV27 CASRDTAHYGYTF TGTGCCAGCCGGGACACCGCGCACTATGGCTACACCTTC
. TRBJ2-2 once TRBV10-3 CAISPFPLDSTGELFF TGTGCCATCAGTCCTTTTCCCTTAGACTCGACCGGGGAGCTGTTTTTT
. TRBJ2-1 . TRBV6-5 CASRSSLASGNEQFF TGTGCCAGCAGATCCTCTCTAGCGTCCGGCAATGAGCAGTTCTTC
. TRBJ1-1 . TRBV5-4 CASSQGGEDTEAFF TGTGCCAGCAGCCAAGGGGGGGAAGACACTGAAGCTTTCTTT
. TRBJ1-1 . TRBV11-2 CASSHTGQLSGTEAFF TGTGCCAGCAGCCACACAGGACAACTCTCGGGGACTGAAGCTTTCTTT
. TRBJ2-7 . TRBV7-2 CASSFLSYEQYF TGTGCCAGCAGCTTCCTATCCTACGAGCAGTACTTC
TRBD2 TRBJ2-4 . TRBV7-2 CASSSRHIAGEYGKNIQYF TGTGCCAGCAGCTCCCGACATATAGCGGGAGAATACGGCAAAAACATTCAGTACTTC
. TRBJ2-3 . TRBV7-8 CASKWSGSTDTQYF TGTGCCAGCAAATGGAGCGGGAGCACAGATACGCAGTATTTT
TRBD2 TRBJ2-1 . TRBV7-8 CASSLHSGRASYNEQFF TGTGCCAGCAGCTTACATAGCGGGAGGGCCTCCTACAATGAGCAGTTCTTC
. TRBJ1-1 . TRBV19 CASSMGSNTEAFF TGTGCCAGTAGTATGGGGTCCAACACTGAAGCTTTCTTT
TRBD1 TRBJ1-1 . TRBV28 CASSLPGGNTEAFF TGTGCCAGCAGTTTGCCAGGGGGAAACACTGAAGCTTTCTTT
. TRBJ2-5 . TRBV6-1 CASIDVSLRTQYF TGTGCCAGTATTGACGTGAGCCTCCGGACCCAGTACTTC
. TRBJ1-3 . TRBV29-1 CSGRDGNTIYF TGCAGCGGCAGGGATGGAAACACCATATATTTT
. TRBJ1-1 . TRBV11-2 CASSLDRGRGGGAFF TGTGCCAGCAGCTTAGATAGAGGCAGGGGAGGAGGCGCTTTCTTT
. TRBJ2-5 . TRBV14 CASSQAPFFGSTETQYF TGTGCCAGCAGCCAAGCTCCCTTTTTCGGGAGTACTGAGACCCAGTACTTC
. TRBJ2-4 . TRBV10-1 CASSDGVAKNIQYF TGCGCCAGCAGTGATGGGGTAGCCAAAAACATTCAGTACTTC
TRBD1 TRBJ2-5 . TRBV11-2 CASSLSGGNQETQYF TGTGCCAGCAGCTTATCAGGGGGAAACCAAGAGACCCAGTACTTC
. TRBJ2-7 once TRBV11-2 CASSSLSGGKIMNEQYF TGTGCCAGCAGCTCCCTTTCAGGGGGGAAAATAATGAACGAGCAGTACTTC
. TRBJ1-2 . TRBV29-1 CSVAPGPYGYTF TGCAGCGTTGCCCCGGGGCCCTATGGCTACACCTTC
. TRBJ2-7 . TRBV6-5 CACREGDEQYF TGTGCCTGCCGTGAGGGGGACGAGCAGTACTTC
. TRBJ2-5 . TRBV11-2 CASSLSVRGETQYF TGTGCCAGCAGCTTATCCGTCAGGGGAGAGACCCAGTACTTC
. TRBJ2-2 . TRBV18 CASSPTRTTGELFF TGTGCCAGCTCACCAACTAGGACCACCGGGGAGCTGTTTTTT
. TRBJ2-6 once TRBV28 CASSLGSDSGANVLTF TGTGCCAGCAGTTTGGGCTCGGACTCTGGGGCCAACGTCCTGACTTTC
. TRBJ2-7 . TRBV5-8 CASRLTYEQYF TGTGCCAGCAGGCTTACCTACGAGCAGTACTTC
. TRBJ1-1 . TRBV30 CAWSDSRWNTEAFF TGTGCCTGGAGTGATAGCAGGTGGAACACTGAAGCTTTCTTT
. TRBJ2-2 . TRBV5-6 CASSLAGELFF TGTGCCAGCAGCTTGGCTGGGGAGCTGTTTTTT
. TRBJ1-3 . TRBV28 CASSSGSSSGNTIYF TGTGCCAGCAGCTCTGGGTCGAGCTCTGGAAACACCATATATTTT
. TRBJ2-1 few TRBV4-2 CASSGSADNEQFF TGTGCCAGCAGTGGTAGCGCAGACAATGAGCAGTTCTTC
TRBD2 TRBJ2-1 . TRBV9 CASSVGPSGAAYNEQFF TGTGCCAGCAGCGTAGGGCCTAGCGGGGCGGCCTACAATGAGCAGTTCTTC
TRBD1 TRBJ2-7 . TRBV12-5 CASGLNLGQGNGEQYF TGTGCTAGTGGTTTGAACCTGGGACAGGGGAACGGCGAGCAGTACTTC
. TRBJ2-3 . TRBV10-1 CASSDGSYTDTQYF TGCGCCAGCAGTGACGGGAGCTACACAGATACGCAGTATTTT
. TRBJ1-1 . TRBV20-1 CSAREPGTAFF TGCAGTGCTAGAGAACCAGGGACCGCTTTCTTT
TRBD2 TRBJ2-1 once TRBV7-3 CASSLAHRLAGANEQFF TGTGCCAGCAGCTTAGCCCACCGACTAGCGGGAGCTAATGAGCAGTTCTTC
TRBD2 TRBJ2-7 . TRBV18 CASSPRGATSGRVITYEQYF TGTGCCAGCTCACCGCGGGGCGCGACTAGCGGGAGGGTGATCACCTACGAGCAGTACTTC
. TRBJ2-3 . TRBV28 CASMLESLPDTQYF TGTGCCAGCATGCTGGAGAGTTTGCCGGATACGCAGTATTTT